These T cell receptor beta chains were read from a single sample in a study of cytomegalovirus exposure and HLA in healthy donors. The assay was immunoSEQ multiplex PCR, and TCRdb's table has in-frame clones only and misses some. The sample lists about 64,000 clones, approximately 83% occurring once. The sequenced material came from PBMCs. The receptors were gathered from a female donor in good health and CMV-seronegative. Both conserved end residues are trimmed from each CDR3. Each record gives: CDR3 protein, V gene, D gene. The D gene is left open where the match is weak.

CDR3: SAIGSNYGYT
V: TRBV29-1
D: NA

CDR3: ASSYLPAGGSYNEQF
V: TRBV7-2
D: NA

CDR3: ASSLGTGEYGYT
V: TRBV18
D: TRBD1

CDR3: ASSHIAWGKPNYGYT
V: TRBV4-3
D: NA

CDR3: ASTNRVHPSGNTIY
V: TRBV6-4
D: NA

CDR3: ASSRRASGANVLT
V: TRBV7-9
D: NA

CDR3: SVREPGNTIY
V: TRBV29-1
D: NA

CDR3: ASSYGSGQGRTEAF
V: TRBV6-6
D: TRBD1

CDR3: ASSMDRGNQPQH
V: TRBV19
D: TRBD1

CDR3: ASSSPGDSRWSEQY
V: TRBV27
D: NA

CDR3: ATSRDQGGGGHEQY
V: TRBV15
D: TRBD2

CDR3: ASSSRQGGHEQY
V: TRBV27
D: TRBD1

CDR3: ASSTAASGINEQY
V: TRBV7-2
D: TRBD2

CDR3: ASKSQVGRITDTQY
V: TRBV4-1
D: NA

CDR3: ATSTGDSGGANYGYT
V: TRBV15
D: TRBD1